The rows below give T cell receptor beta chains drawn from one sample of a study of T cells in Graves' hyperthyroidism and ophthalmopathy. In TCRdb, the multiplex PCR reads were re-called with MiXCR into one record per CDR3 protein. The data contain 300,000 to 500,000 distinct CDR3 sequences, over 11% of them singletons. Sequenced sample: blood. These receptors all stem from a man in his fifties or sixties with Graves' ophthalmopathy. Each CDR3 is given with its conserved first and last residue. Fields, in order: D gene, clone size, J gene, V gene, CDR3 DNA, CDR3 protein. D genes are given only for firm matches. For some rows the clone size is stated as once, few or many, or as a class when expanded; others skip it.

D: -
size: -
J: TRBJ1-1
V: TRBV27
DNA: TGTGCCAGCAGTTTGCCGAACACTGAAGCTTTCTTT
CDR3: CASSLPNTEAFF

D: -
size: many
J: TRBJ2-7
V: TRBV24-1
DNA: TGTGCCACCAGTTCCCGGGGGGCGAAGAACGAGCAGTACTTC
CDR3: CATSSRGAKNEQYF

D: -
size: many
J: TRBJ2-5
V: TRBV5-1
DNA: TGCGCCAGCAGCTTGGTACACAAAGAGACCCAGTACTTC
CDR3: CASSLVHKETQYF

D: -
size: -
J: TRBJ2-1
V: TRBV7-2
DNA: TGTGCCAGCAGCTTAGTAGGTCCGGGACGCCTTCTGCAACGGCAGTTCTTC
CDR3: CASSLVGPGRLLQRQFF

D: -
size: few
J: TRBJ2-1
V: TRBV9
DNA: TGTGCCAGCACCCAGACTAGTTACTCCTACAATGAGCAGTTCTTC
CDR3: CASTQTSYSYNEQFF

D: -
size: many
J: TRBJ2-5
V: TRBV20-1
DNA: TGCAGTGCTAGATCGAGCCCCCAAGAGACCCAGTACTTC
CDR3: CSARSSPQETQYF

D: TRBD1
size: few
J: TRBJ1-2
V: TRBV25-1
DNA: TGTGCCAGCAGTGAACCGGGACAGGGGTTCAGAACCTTC
CDR3: CASSEPGQGFRTF

D: TRBD1
size: -
J: TRBJ1-2
V: TRBV6-2/TRBV6-3
DNA: TGTGCCAGCAGTTACTCACCGGGACAGGGCGTCTATGGCTACACCTTC
CDR3: CASSYSPGQGVYGYTF

D: -
size: -
J: TRBJ2-5
V: TRBV6-2/TRBV6-3
DNA: TGTGCCAGCAGTTATGTAGGGGCGATCCAAGAGACCCAGTACTTC
CDR3: CASSYVGAIQETQYF

D: -
size: few
J: TRBJ1-3
V: TRBV9
DNA: TGTGCCAGCAGCCAAACAGGGCCCCTCTCTGGAAACACCATATATTTT
CDR3: CASSQTGPLSGNTIYF

D: -
size: few
J: TRBJ1-1
V: TRBV9
DNA: TGTGCCAGCAGCGTAGAGGCGGTAAACACTGAAGCTTTCTTT
CDR3: CASSVEAVNTEAFF

D: TRBD1
size: many
J: TRBJ1-4
V: TRBV13
DNA: TGTGCCAGCAGCACCGGGACAGGGAGTGAAAAACTGTTTTTT
CDR3: CASSTGTGSEKLFF

D: -
size: many
J: TRBJ2-7
V: TRBV6-7
DNA: TGTGCCAGCAGTTACCGATGTCATCGTGGCACCTACGAGCAGTACTTC
CDR3: CASSYRCHRGTYEQYF

D: -
size: -
J: TRBJ2-1
V: TRBV24-1
DNA: TGTGCCACCAGGGGCCGCGGGGACAGCTCCTACAATGAGCAGTTCTTC
CDR3: CATRGRGDSSYNEQFF

D: -
size: many
J: TRBJ1-6
V: TRBV2
DNA: TGTGCCAGCAGTTCTGACAGAGCTGGTTCGAATTCACCCCTCCACTTT
CDR3: CASSSDRAGSNSPLHF

D: TRBD1
size: few
J: TRBJ2-1
V: TRBV9
DNA: TGTGCCAGCAGCGCGCAGACAGGGGTCTCCTACAATGAGCAGTTCTTC
CDR3: CASSAQTGVSYNEQFF

D: -
size: many
J: TRBJ1-2
V: TRBV11-2
DNA: TGTGCCAGCAGTTCGGGGGGACTTCCCTATGGCTACACCTTC
CDR3: CASSSGGLPYGYTF

D: -
size: many
J: TRBJ2-7
V: TRBV12-3/TRBV12-4
DNA: TGTGCCAGCAGTTTATTCCCAGATTCGGGGGAGCAGTACTTC
CDR3: CASSLFPDSGEQYF

D: TRBD1
size: -
J: TRBJ1-5
V: TRBV5-1
DNA: TGCGCCAGCAGCTCGACCCCGACAGGGGGAAATCAGCCCCAGCATTTT
CDR3: CASSSTPTGGNQPQHF

D: -
size: few
J: TRBJ2-3
V: TRBV19
DNA: TGTGCCAGTAGTACCCCAATGCGAGATACGCAGTATTTT
CDR3: CASSTPMRDTQYF

D: TRBD1
size: many
J: TRBJ1-4
V: TRBV20-1
DNA: TGCAGTGCCACAGGGGCTGCAACTAATGAAAAACTGTTTTTT
CDR3: CSATGAATNEKLFF

D: TRBD1
size: many
J: TRBJ1-5
V: TRBV12-3/TRBV12-4
DNA: TGTGCCAGCAGTTTAGAAAACAGGGGAGTTCAGCCCCAGCATTTT
CDR3: CASSLENRGVQPQHF

D: TRBD2
size: many
J: TRBJ2-1
V: TRBV11-2
DNA: TGTGCCAGCAGGTTAGAGGGCCCTCTCGCGGGGGGTTACAATGAGCAGTTCTTC
CDR3: CASRLEGPLAGGYNEQFF

D: -
size: few
J: TRBJ2-4
V: TRBV12-3/TRBV12-4
DNA: TGTGCCAGCAGGCAGGGCCCTGAGTACATTCAGTACTTC
CDR3: CASRQGPEYIQYF